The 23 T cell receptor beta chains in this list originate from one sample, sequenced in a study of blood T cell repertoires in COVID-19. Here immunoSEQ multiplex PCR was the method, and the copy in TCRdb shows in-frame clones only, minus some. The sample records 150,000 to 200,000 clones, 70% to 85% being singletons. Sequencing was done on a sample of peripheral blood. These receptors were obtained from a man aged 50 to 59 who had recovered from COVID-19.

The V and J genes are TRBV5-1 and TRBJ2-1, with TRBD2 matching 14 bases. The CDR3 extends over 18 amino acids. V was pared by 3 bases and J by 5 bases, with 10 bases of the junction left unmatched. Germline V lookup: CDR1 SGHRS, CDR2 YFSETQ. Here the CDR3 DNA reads TGCGCCAGCAGCTATGGAACCGGGACTAGCGGGAGCAACAATGAGCAGTTCTTC. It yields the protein CASSYGTGTSGSNNEQFF.

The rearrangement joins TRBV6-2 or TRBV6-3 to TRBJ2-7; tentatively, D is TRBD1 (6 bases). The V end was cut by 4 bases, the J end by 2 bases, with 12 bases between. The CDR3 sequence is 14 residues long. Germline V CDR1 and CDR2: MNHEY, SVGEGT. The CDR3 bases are TGTGCCAGCAGTTTAACCGGGACAACCTACGAGCAGTACTTC. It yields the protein CASSLTGTTYEQYF.

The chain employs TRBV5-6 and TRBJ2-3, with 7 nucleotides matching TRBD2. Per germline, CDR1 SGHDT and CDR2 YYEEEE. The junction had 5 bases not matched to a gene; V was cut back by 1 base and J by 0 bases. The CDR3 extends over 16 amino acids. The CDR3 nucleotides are TGTGCCAGCAGCTTGTTGCGGGAGACGAGCACAGATACGCAGTATTTT. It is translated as CASSLLRETSTDTQYF.

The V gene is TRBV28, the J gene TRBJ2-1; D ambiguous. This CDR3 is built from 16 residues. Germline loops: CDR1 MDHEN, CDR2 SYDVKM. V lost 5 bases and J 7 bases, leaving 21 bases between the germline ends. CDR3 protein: CASSPNRLNLANEQFF. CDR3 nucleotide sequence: TGTGCCAGCAGTCCTAATCGTCTGAATCTCGCTAATGAGCAGTTCTTC.

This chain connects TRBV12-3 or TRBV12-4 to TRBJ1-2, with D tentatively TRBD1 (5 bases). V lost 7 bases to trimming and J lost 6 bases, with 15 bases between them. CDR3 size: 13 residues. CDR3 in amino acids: CASTPGWGDGYTF. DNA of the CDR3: TGTGCCAGCACCCCGGGCTGGGGCGATGGCTACACCTTC.

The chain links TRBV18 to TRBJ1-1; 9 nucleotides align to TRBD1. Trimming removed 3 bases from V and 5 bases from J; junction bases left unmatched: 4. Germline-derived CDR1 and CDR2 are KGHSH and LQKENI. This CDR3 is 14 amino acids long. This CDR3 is CASSPTGGETEAFF. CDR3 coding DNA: TGTGCCAGCTCACCTACAGGGGGCGAGACTGAAGCTTTCTTT. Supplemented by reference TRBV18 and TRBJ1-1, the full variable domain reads NAGVMQNPRHLVRRRGQEARLRCSPMKGHSHVYWYRQLPEEGLKFMVYLQKENIIDESGMPKERFSAEFPKEGPSILRIQQVVRGDSAAYFCASSPTGGETEAFFGQGTRLTVV.

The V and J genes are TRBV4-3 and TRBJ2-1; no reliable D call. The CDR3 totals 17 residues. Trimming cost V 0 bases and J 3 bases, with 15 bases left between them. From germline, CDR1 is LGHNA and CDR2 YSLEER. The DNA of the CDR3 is TGCGCCAGCAGCCAAGATATCTACGGAGTGGGCTACAATGAGCAGTTCTTC. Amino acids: CASSQDIYGVGYNEQFF.

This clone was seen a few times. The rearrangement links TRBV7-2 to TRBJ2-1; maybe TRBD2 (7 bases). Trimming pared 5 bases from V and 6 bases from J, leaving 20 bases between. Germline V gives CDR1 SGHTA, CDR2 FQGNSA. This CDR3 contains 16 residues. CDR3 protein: CASSISLRGGSNEQFF. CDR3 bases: TGTGCCAGCAGCATTAGCCTTAGGGGGGGATCCAATGAGCAGTTCTTC. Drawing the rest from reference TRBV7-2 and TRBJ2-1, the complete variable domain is GAGVSQSPSNKVTEKGKDVELRCDPISGHTALYWYRQSLGQGLEFLIYFQGNSAPDKSGLPSDRFSAERTGGSVSTLTIQRTQQEDSAVYLCASSISLRGGSNEQFFGPGTRLTVL.

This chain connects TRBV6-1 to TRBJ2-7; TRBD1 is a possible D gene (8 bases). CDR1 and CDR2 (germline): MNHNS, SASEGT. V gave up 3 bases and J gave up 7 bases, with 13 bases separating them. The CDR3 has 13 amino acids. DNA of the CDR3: TGTGCCAGCAGTGACACAGGGGGGGGTGAGCAGTACTTC. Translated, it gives CASSDTGGGEQYF.

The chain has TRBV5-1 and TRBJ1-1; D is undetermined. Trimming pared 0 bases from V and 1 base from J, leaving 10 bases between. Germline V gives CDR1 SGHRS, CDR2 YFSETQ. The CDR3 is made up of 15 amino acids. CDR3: CASSLGEWRNTEAFF. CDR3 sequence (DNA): TGCGCCAGCAGCTTGGGAGAGTGGAGGAACACTGAAGCTTTCTTT.

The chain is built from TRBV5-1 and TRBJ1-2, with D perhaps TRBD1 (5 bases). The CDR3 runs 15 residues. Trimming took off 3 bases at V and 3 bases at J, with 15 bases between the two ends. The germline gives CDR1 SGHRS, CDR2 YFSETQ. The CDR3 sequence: CASSSRGEAYYGYTF. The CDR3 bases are TGCGCCAGCAGCTCCCGGGGGGAGGCATACTATGGCTACACCTTC.

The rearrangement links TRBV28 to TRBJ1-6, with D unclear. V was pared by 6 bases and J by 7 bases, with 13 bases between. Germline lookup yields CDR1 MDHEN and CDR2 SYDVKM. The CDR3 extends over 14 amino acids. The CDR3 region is CASRTDGLNSPLHF. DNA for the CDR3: TGTGCCAGCAGGACGGACGGACTGAATTCACCCCTCCACTTT.

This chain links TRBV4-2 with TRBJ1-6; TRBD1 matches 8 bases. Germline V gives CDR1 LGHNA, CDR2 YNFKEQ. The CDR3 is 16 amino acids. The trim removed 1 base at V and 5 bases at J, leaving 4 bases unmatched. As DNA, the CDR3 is TGTGCCAGCAGCCAAGCAGGGGGCCCGGATAATTCACCCCTCCACTTT. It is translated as CASSQAGGPDNSPLHF.

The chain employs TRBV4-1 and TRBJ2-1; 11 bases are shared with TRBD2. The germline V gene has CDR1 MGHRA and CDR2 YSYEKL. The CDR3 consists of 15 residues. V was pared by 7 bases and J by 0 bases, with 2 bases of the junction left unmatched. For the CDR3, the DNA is TGCGCCAGCACAACTAGCGGGAGCTCCTACAATGAGCAGTTCTTC. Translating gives CASTTSGSSYNEQFF.

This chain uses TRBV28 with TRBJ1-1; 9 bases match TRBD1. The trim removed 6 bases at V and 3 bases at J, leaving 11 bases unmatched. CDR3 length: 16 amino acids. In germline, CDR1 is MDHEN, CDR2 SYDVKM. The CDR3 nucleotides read TGTGCCAGCAGCGGGACAGGGTTCGGGCTAGACACTGAAGCTTTCTTT. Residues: CASSGTGFGLDTEAFF. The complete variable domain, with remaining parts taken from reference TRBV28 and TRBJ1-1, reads DVKVTQSSRYLVKRTGEKVFLECVQDMDHENMFWYRQDPGLGLRLIYFSYDVKMKEKGDIPEGYSVSREKKERFSLILESASTNQTSMYLCASSGTGFGLDTEAFFGQGTRLTVV.

In DNA form, the CDR3 reads TGTGCCAGCATGACAATGGCGGGACCGAACAATGAGCAGTTCTTC. Amino acids: CASMTMAGPNNEQFF. The J gene is TRBJ2-1, the V gene TRBV7-2, with D possibly TRBD2 on 6 matching bases. CDR3 length: 15 amino acids. Germline V lookup: CDR1 SGHTA, CDR2 FQGNSA. V was pared by 7 bases and J by 5 bases, with 18 bases between.

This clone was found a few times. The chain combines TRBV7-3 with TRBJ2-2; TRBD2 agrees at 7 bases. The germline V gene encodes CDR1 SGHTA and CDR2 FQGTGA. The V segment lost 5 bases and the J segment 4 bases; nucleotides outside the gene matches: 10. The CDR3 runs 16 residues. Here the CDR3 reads CASSLDAGDPTGELFF. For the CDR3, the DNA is TGTGCCAGCAGCCTCGATGCGGGGGACCCCACCGGGGAGCTGTTTTTT.

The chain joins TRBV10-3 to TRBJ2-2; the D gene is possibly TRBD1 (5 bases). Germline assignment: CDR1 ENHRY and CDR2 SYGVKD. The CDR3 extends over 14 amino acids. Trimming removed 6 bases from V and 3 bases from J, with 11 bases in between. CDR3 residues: CAISSVGDTGELFF. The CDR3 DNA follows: TGTGCCATCAGCTCGGTAGGGGACACCGGGGAGCTGTTTTTT.

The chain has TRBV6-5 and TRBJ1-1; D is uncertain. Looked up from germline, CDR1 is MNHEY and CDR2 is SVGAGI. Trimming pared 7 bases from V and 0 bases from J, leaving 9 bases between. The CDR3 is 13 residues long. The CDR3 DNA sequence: TGTGCCAGCAAGAACTACATGAACACTGAAGCTTTCTTT. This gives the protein CASKNYMNTEAFF.

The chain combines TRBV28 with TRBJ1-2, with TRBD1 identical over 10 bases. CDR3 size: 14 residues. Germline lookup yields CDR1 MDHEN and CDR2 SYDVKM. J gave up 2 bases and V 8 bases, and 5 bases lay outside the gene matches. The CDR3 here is CASGGTGANYGYTF. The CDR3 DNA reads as TGTGCCAGCGGGGGGACAGGGGCGAACTATGGCTACACCTTC.

The CDR3 loop reads CASSQENYEPQHF. CDR3 in DNA: TGCGCCAGCAGCCAAGAAAACTACGAGCCCCAGCATTTT. This chain links TRBV4-1 with TRBJ1-5, with D uncertain. V was pared by 0 bases and J by 8 bases, with 8 bases between. Germline CDR1 is MGHRA and CDR2 is YSYEKL. This CDR3 contains 13 residues.

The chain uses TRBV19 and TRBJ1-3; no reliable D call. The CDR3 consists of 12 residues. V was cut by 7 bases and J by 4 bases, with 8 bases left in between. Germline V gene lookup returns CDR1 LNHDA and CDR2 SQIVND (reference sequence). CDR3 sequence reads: CASTGRGNTIYF. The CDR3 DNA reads TGTGCCAGTACAGGCCGCGGAAACACCATATATTTT.

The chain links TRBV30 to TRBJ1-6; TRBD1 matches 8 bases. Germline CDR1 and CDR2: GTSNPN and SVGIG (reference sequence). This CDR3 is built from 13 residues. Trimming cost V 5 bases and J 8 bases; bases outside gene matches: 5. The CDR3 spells CAWGGQEHSPLHF. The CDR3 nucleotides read TGTGCCTGGGGGGGACAGGAACATTCACCCCTCCACTTT.